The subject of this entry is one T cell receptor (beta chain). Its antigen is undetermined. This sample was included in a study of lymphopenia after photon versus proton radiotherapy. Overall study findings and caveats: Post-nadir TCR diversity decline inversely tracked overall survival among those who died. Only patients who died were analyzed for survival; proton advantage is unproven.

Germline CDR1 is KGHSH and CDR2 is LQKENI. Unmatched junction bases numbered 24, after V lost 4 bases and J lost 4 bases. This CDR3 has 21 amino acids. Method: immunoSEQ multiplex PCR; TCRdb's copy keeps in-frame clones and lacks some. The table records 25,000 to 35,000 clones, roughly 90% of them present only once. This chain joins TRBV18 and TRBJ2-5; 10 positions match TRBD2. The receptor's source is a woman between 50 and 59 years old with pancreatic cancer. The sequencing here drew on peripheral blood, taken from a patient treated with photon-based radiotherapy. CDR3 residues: CASSLVGQLVSGRAFPETQYF. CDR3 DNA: TGTGCCAGCTCACTAGTCGGGCAACTTGTCAGCGGGAGGGCCTTCCCAGAGACCCAGTACTTC.